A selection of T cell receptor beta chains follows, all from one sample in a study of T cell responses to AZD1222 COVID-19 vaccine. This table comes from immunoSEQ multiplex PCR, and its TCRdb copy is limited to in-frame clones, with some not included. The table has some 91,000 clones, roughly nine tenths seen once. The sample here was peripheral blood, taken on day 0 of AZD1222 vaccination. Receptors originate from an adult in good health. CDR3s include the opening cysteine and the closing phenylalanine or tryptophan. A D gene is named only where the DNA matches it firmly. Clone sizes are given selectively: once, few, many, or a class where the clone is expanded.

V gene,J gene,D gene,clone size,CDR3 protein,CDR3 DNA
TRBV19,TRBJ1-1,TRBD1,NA,CASSARRQGEAFF,TGTGCCAGTAGTGCCCGACGACAGGGTGAAGCTTTCTTT
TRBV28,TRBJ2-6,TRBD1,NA,CASSFRGRGSGANVLTF,TGTGCCAGCAGTTTTAGGGGCAGGGGGTCTGGGGCCAACGTCCTGACTTTC
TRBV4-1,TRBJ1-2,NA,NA,CASSQDRAGDFTYGYTF,TGCGCCAGCAGCCAAGATCGAGCAGGGGACTTCACCTATGGCTACACCTTC
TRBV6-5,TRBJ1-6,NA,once,CASSYSPGHNSPLHF,TGTGCCAGCAGTTACTCTCCAGGACATAATTCACCCCTCCACTTT
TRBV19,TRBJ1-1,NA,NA,CASSIRGPEAFF,TGTGCCAGTAGTATTCGGGGTCCTGAAGCTTTCTTT
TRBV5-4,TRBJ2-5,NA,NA,CASSLDNQETQYF,TGTGCCAGCAGCTTGGATAACCAAGAGACCCAGTACTTC
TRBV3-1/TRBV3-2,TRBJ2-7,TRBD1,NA,CASSKGANYEQYF,TGTGCCAGCAGTAAGGGGGCCAACTACGAGCAGTACTTC
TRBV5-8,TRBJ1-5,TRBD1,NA,CASSQGEYSNQPQHF,TGTGCCAGCAGTCAGGGGGAGTATAGCAATCAGCCCCAGCATTTT
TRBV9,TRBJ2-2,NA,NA,CASSHSGMNTGELFF,TGTGCCAGCAGTCATAGTGGTATGAACACCGGGGAGCTGTTTTTT
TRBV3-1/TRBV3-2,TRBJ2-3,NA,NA,CASSHRVDTQYF,TGTGCCAGCAGCCACAGGGTAGATACGCAGTATTTT
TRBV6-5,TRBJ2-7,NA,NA,CATRIGPYEQYF,TGTGCCACCAGAATAGGACCATACGAGCAGTACTTC
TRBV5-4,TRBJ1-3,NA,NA,CASSPQGPSGNTIYF,TGTGCCAGCAGCCCGCAGGGTCCTTCTGGAAACACCATATATTTT
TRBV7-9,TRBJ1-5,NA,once,CASSRDISNQPQHF,TGTGCCAGCAGCCGGGACATTAGCAATCAGCCCCAGCATTTT
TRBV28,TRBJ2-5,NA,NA,CASSLPQETQYF,TGTGCCAGCAGCCTCCCCCAAGAGACCCAGTACTTC
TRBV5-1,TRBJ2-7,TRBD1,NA,CASSADGTGAYEQYF,TGCGCCAGCAGCGCGGACGGGACAGGTGCCTACGAGCAGTACTTC
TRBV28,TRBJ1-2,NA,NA,CASSLVTAYGYTF,TGTGCCAGCAGTTTGGTAACGGCTTATGGCTACACCTTC
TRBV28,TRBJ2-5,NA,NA,CASSAAGIQETQYF,TGTGCCAGCAGTGCGGCGGGCATTCAAGAGACCCAGTACTTC
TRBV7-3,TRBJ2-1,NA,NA,CASSLTSGEYSYNEQFF,TGTGCCAGCAGCTTAACATCTGGTGAATACTCCTACAATGAGCAGTTCTTC
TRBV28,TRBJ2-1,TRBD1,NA,CASSLMGQGNNEQFF,TGTGCCAGCAGTTTAATGGGACAGGGGAACAATGAGCAGTTCTTC
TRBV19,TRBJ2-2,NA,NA,CASLKTGGASGELFF,TGTGCCAGCCTCAAAACGGGCGGGGCCTCCGGGGAGCTGTTTTTT
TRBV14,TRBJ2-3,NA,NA,CASSQGYSRSDTQYF,TGTGCCAGCAGCCAAGGGTACAGTCGATCAGATACGCAGTATTTT
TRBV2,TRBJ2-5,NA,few,CASSDSELQETQYF,TGTGCCAGCAGTGATTCAGAATTACAAGAGACCCAGTACTTC
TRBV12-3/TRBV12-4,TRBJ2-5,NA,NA,CASSFSGIETQYF,TGTGCCAGCAGTTTTTCAGGGATCGAGACCCAGTACTTC
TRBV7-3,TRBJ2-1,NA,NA,CASSLSGGTRDNEQFF,TGTGCCAGCAGCTTATCAGGCGGGACCCGCGACAATGAGCAGTTCTTC
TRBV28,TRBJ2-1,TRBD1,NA,CASGSQGYNEQFF,TGTGCCAGCGGCTCACAGGGGTACAATGAGCAGTTCTTC
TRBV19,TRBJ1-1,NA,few,CASSSGPGNTEAFF,TGTGCCAGTAGTAGCGGGCCCGGGAACACTGAAGCTTTCTTT
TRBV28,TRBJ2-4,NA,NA,CASSLRVGAGPAKNIQYF,TGTGCCAGCAGTTTGAGGGTGGGGGCCGGACCAGCCAAAAACATTCAGTACTTC
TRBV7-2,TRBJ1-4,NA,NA,CASSLVYRRNEKLFF,TGTGCCAGCAGCTTAGTCTACAGAAGAAATGAAAAACTGTTTTTT
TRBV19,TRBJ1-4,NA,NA,CASRPRALNEKLFF,TGTGCCAGTAGGCCAAGGGCCCTTAATGAAAAACTGTTTTTT
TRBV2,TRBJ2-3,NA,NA,CASSEQEDTQYF,TGTGCCAGCAGTGAACAGGAGGATACGCAGTATTTT
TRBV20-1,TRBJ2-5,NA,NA,CSASHVGSRTQYF,TGCAGTGCTAGTCATGTGGGCAGTCGGACCCAGTACTTC
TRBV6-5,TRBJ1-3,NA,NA,CAGTPRDYSGNTIYF,TGTGCCGGAACCCCGAGGGATTACTCTGGAAACACCATATATTTT
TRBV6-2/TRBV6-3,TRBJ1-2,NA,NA,CASSYPNLYGYTF,TGTGCCAGCAGTTACCCGAATCTCTATGGCTACACCTTC
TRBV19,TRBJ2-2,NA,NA,CASSLVTLANTGELFF,TGTGCCAGTAGTCTAGTTACGCTTGCGAACACCGGGGAGCTGTTTTTT
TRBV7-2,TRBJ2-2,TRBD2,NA,CASSLDPSGSLRELFF,TGTGCCAGCAGCTTAGATCCTAGCGGGTCACTCAGGGAGCTGTTTTTT
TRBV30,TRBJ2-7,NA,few,CAWSVSSYEQYF,TGTGCCTGGAGTGTATCCTCCTACGAGCAGTACTTC
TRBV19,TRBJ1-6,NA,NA,CASRGYNSPLHF,TGTGCCAGTAGGGGATACAATTCACCCCTCCACTTT
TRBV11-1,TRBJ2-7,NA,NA,CASSLAGGPSYEQYF,TGTGCCAGCAGCTTAGCAGGGGGGCCCAGCTACGAGCAGTACTTC
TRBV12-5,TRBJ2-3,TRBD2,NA,CASAWTSGSTDTQYF,TGTGCTAGTGCTTGGACTAGCGGGAGCACAGATACGCAGTATTTT
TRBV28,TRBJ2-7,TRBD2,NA,CASSPGSGRRHEQYF,TGTGCCAGCAGTCCTGGTAGCGGGAGAAGGCACGAGCAGTACTTC
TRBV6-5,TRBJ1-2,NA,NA,CASSYSVGANYGYTF,TGTGCCAGCAGTTACTCGGTCGGCGCTAACTATGGCTACACCTTC
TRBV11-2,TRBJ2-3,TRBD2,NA,CASRPSGLAGGPSTQYF,TGTGCCAGCAGACCCTCTGGACTAGCGGGGGGGCCAAGTACGCAGTATTTT